Listed here are 3 T cell receptor beta chains from one sample, sequenced in a study of T cells in Graves' hyperthyroidism and ophthalmopathy. RNA transcripts served as the template for amplifying TCR beta CDR3 regions. HTBI primers were employed in a first-round RT-PCR of the TCR CDR3. From the multiplex PCR reads, TCRdb called clonotypes with MiXCR, one entry per CDR3 protein. This sample carries around 500,000 distinct CDR3 sequences, 14% of them seen once, and the ten largest clones take approximately 15%. Sequencing was carried out using blood. These receptor sequences come from a woman aged 40 to 50 with Graves' hyperthyroidism.

This clonotype was recorded only once. The CDR3 DNA reads as TGTGCCAGCAGTGATGACGGGATGCGGAATGAGCAGTTCTTC. Translated: CASSDDGMRNEQFF. The V call is TRBV28, the J call TRBJ2-1; D is possibly TRBD2 (5 bases). The CDR3 runs to 14 residues. Germline V CDR1 and CDR2: MDHEN, SYDVKM. Between the trimmed V and J ends, which lost 5 bases and 7 bases, there was a span of 15 bases.

This clonotype has just a few counts. A much larger clone lies a single base off, so this may be a read error. The chain combines TRBV11-3 with TRBJ2-1; TRBD2 might be the D (6 bases). The CDR3 length is 16 residues. The germline CDR1 and CDR2 sequences are SGHNT and YENEEA. The DNA for the CDR3 is TGTGCCAGCAGCCCTGCGGGGTCCCTCTCCTACAATGAGCGGTTCTTC. Its translation: CASSPAGSLSYNERFF.

This clonotype came up many times. The rearrangement uses TRBV2 and TRBJ2-3; 7 bases are a match to TRBD1. J was trimmed by 2 bases and V by 3 bases; bases with no gene match: 5. The CDR3 totals 15 residues. Looked up from germline, CDR1 is SNHLY and CDR2 is FYNNEI. The CDR3 DNA follows: TGTGCCAGCAGTGACCCGGGACAGATCACAGATACGCAGTATTTT. Its protein is CASSDPGQITDTQYF.